This T cell receptor (beta chain) was retrieved from a study of beta chain features in type 1 diabetes. At the level of the study: Researchers looked at roughly 110 million sorted cells across all samples.

The V and J ends lost 5 bases and 5 bases respectively, with 14 bases between them. The CDR3 has 13 amino acids. From germline, CDR1 is SGHRS and CDR2 YFSETQ. This clone was counted between two and nine times. Its antigen is unidentified. Expressed TCRB transcripts were sequenced because the isolated RNA had all been reverse transcribed beforehand. Assay: immunoSEQ multiplex PCR; the TCRdb copy retains only in-frame clones and omits some. The sample shows around 56,000 clones, 50% to 55% of them seen only once. Broader study findings: Among patients, naive, central memory and Treg TCRB repertoires appeared more similar than among healthy donors. People with Type 1 diabetes carried modestly yet significantly shorter TCRB CDR3s in all four CD4+ subsets.

This sequence joins TRBV5-1 and TRBJ2-7; D possibly corresponds to TRBD2 (6 bases). The origin of this receptor is a woman aged 40 to 50 with type 1 diabetes. Material for sequencing was Tregs from blood. The CDR3 here is CASSSGPLDEQYF. CDR3 DNA sequence: TGCGCCAGCAGTAGCGGCCCATTGGACGAGCAGTACTTC.